This TCR beta chain was recorded in a study of T-cell reconstitution after alpha-beta-depleted transplantation in children. Preparation of the TCRbeta library used unique molecular identifiers. Using its own MiXCR run on the PCR reads, TCRdb lists one record per CDR3 protein. Found here are around 8,600 distinct CDR3 sequences, 17% of them singletons; the top ten hold 70% to 90%. The table lists this clonotype with a few counts. This CDR3 spans 14 amino acids. The V and J ends lost 3 bases and 9 bases respectively, with 17 bases between them. Germline CDR1 is SGDLS and CDR2 is YYNGEE. The clonotype was recovered from a girl under three years old who had a stem cell transplant for combined immunodeficiency, so the T cells may come from the graft donor. Sequencing was performed on PBMCs, mostly from graft donor cells, taken 60 days after TCRalphabeta/CD19-depleted stem cell transplant. The chain couples TRBV9 to TRBJ2-3; D gene unclear. The CDR3 bases are TGTGCCAGCAGCGCTCGACTTGGATCGGTGACGCAGTATTTT. This encodes CASSARLGSVTQYF.